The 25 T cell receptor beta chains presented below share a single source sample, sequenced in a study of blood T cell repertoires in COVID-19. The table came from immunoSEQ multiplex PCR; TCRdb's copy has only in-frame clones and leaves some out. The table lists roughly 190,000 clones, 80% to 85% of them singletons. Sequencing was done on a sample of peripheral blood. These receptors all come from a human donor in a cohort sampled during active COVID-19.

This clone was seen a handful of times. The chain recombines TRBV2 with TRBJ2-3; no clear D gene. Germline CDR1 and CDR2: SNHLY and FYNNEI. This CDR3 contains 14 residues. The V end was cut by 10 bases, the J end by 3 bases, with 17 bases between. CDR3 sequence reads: CATDPFTRTDTQYF. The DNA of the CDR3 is TGTGCCACGGATCCCTTCACGCGGACAGATACGCAGTATTTT.

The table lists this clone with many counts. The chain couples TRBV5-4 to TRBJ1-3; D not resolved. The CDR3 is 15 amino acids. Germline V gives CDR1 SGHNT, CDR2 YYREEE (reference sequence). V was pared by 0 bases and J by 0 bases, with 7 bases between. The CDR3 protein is CASSLDSHSGNTIYF. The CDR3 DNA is TGTGCCAGCAGCTTGGATAGTCACTCTGGAAACACCATATATTTT.

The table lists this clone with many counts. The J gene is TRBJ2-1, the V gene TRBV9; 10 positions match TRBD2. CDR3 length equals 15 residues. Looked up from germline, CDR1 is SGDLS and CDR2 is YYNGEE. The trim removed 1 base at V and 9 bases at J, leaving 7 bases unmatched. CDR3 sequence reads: CASSVSWLAGVEQFF. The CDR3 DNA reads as TGTGCCAGCAGCGTATCTTGGCTAGCGGGGGTTGAGCAGTTCTTC.

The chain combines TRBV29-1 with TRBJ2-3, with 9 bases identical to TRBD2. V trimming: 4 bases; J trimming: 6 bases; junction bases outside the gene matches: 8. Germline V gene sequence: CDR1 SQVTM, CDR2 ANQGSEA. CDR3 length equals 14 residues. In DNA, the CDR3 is TGCAGCGTTGTACGGCGGGAGGGATACGATACGCAGTATTTT. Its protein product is CSVVRREGYDTQYF.

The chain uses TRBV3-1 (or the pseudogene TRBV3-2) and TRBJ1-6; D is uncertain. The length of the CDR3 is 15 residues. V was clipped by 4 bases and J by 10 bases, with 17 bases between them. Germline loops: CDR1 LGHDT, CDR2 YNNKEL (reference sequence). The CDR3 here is CASSLTRGGGSPLHF. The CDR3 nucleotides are TGTGCCAGCAGCCTAACCCGGGGAGGAGGGTCACCCCTCCACTTT.

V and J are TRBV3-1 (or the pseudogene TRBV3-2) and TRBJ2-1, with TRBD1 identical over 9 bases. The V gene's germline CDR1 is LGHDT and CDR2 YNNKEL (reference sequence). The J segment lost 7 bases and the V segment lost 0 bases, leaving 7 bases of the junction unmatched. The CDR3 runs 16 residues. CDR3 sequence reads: CASSQDTGTGRNEQFF. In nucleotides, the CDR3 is TGTGCCAGCAGCCAAGATACGGGGACAGGGCGGAATGAGCAGTTCTTC.

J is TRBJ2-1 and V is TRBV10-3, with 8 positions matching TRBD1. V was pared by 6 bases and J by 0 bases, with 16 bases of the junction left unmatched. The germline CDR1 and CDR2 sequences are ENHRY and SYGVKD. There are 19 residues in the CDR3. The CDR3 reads CAISPTGDIPASSYNEQFF. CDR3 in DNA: TGTGCCATCAGCCCGACAGGGGACATCCCGGCATCCTCCTACAATGAGCAGTTCTTC.

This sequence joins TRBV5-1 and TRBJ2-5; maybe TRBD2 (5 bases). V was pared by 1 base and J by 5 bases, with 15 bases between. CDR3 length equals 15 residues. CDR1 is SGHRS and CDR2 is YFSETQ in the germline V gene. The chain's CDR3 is CASSLWTERRETQYF. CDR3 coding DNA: TGCGCCAGCAGCTTGTGGACGGAGAGGAGGGAGACCCAGTACTTC.

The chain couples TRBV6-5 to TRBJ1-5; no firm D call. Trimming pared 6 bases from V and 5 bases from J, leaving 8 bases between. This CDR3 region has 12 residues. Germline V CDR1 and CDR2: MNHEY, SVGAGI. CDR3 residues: CASSHGDQPQHF. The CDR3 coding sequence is TGTGCCAGCAGCCACGGGGATCAGCCCCAGCATTTT.

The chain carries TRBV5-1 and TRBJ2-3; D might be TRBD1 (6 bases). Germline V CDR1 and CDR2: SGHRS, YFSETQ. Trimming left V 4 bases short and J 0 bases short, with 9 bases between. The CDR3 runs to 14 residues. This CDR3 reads CASSPDSSTDTQYF. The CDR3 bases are TGCGCCAGCAGCCCGGACAGTAGCACAGATACGCAGTATTTT.

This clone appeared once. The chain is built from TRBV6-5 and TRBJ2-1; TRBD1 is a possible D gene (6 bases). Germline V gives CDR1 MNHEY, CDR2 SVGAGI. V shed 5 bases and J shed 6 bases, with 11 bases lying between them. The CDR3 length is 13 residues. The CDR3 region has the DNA TGTGCCAGCAGTCTGCGGACAGTCAATGAGCAGTTCTTC. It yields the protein CASSLRTVNEQFF.

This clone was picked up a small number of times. CDR3 sequence: CASSLSRPAGTQYF. CDR3 nucleotides: TGTGCCAGCAGCTTAAGCCGGCCGGCGGGGACCCAGTACTTC. The chain is built from TRBV7-2 and TRBJ2-5, with a possible D match to TRBD2 (5 bases). The germline gives CDR1 SGHTA, CDR2 FQGNSA. The CDR3 loop spans 14 amino acids. V was shortened by 2 bases and J by 7 bases, with 14 bases between the two germline ends.

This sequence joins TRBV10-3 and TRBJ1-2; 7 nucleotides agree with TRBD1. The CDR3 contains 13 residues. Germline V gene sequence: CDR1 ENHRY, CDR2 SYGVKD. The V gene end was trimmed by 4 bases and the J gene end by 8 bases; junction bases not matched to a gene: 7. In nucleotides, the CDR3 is TGTGCCATCAGTGGATCCGGGACAGAAGGCTACACCTTC. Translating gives CAISGSGTEGYTF.

Here the CDR3 DNA reads TGCGCCAGCAGCGTGCGTGCCGAAGATACGCAGTATTTT. This sequence encodes CASSVRAEDTQYF. The chain joins TRBV5-1 to TRBJ2-3; D is unresolved. The CDR3 consists of 13 residues. Germline assignment: CDR1 SGHRS and CDR2 YFSETQ. The germline V and J ends were trimmed by 4 bases and 5 bases, with 11 bases remaining between them.

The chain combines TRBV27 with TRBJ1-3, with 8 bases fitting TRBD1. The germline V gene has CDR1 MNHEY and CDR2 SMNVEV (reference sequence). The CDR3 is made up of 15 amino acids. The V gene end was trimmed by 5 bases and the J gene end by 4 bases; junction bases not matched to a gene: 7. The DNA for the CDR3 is TGTGCCAGCAGTCCCGGGACAGGTGGGGGAAACACCATATATTTT. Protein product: CASSPGTGGGNTIYF.

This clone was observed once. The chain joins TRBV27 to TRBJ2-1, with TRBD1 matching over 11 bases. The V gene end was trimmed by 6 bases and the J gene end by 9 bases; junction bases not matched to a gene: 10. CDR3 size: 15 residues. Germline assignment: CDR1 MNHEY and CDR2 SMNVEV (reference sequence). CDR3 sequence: CASRTGQGAFSEQFF. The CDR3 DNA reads TGTGCCAGCAGGACCGGACAGGGGGCGTTTAGTGAGCAGTTCTTC.

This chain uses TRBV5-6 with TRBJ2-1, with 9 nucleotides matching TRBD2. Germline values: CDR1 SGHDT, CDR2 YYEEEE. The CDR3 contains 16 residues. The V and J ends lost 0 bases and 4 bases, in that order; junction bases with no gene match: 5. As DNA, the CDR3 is TGTGCCAGCAGCTTGGATAGCGGGAGTTTTTACAATGAGCAGTTCTTC. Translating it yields CASSLDSGSFYNEQFF.

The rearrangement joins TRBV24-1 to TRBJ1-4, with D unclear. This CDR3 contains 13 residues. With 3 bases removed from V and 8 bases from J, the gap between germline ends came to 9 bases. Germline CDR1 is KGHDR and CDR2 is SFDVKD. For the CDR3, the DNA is TGTGCCACCAGTGATAACGGGTACGAAAAACTGTTTTTT. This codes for CATSDNGYEKLFF.

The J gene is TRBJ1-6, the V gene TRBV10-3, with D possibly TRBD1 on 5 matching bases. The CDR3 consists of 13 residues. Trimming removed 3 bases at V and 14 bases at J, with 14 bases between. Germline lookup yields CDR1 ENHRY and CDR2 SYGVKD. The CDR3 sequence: CAISESTGPSLHF. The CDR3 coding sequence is TGTGCCATCAGTGAAAGTACAGGTCCTTCCCTCCACTTT.

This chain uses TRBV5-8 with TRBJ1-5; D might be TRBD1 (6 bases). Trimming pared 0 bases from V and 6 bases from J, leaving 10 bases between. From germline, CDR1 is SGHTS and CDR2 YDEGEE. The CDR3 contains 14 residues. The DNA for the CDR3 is TGTGCCAGCAGCTTGGAGACAGGCGTTCAGCCCCAGCATTTT. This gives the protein CASSLETGVQPQHF.

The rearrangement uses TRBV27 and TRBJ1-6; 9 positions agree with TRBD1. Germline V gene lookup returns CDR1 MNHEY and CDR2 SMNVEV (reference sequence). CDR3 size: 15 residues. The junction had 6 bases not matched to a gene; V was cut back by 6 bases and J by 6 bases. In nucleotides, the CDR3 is TGTGCCAGCAGCCAATGGGACAGGGTTAATTCACCCCTCCACTTT. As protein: CASSQWDRVNSPLHF.

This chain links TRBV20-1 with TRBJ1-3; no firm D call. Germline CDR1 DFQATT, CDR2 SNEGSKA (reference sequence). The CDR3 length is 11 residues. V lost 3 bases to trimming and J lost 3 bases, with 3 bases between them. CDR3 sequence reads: CSASFGNTIYF. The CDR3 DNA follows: TGCAGTGCTAGCTTTGGAAACACCATATATTTT.

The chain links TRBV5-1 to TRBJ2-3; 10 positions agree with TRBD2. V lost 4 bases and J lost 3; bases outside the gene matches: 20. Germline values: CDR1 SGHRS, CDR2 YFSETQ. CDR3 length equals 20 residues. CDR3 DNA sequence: TGCGCCAGCAGCCTTACCAATAGCGGGGGGCGATTCTTTAGGACAGATACGCAGTATTTT. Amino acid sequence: CASSLTNSGGRFFRTDTQYF.

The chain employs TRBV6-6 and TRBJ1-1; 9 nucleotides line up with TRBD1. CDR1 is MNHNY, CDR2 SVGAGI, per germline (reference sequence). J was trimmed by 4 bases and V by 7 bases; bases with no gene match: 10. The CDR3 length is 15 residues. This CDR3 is CASKATGGVGTEAFF. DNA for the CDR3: TGTGCCAGCAAGGCGACAGGGGGGGTCGGCACTGAAGCTTTCTTT.

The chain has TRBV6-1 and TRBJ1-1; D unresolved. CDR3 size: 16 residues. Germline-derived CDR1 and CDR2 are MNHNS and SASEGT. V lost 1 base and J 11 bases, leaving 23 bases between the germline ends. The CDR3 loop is CASSEGVPGRPSGAFF. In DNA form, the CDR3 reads TGTGCCAGCAGTGAAGGAGTTCCAGGCCGCCCCTCTGGGGCTTTCTTT.